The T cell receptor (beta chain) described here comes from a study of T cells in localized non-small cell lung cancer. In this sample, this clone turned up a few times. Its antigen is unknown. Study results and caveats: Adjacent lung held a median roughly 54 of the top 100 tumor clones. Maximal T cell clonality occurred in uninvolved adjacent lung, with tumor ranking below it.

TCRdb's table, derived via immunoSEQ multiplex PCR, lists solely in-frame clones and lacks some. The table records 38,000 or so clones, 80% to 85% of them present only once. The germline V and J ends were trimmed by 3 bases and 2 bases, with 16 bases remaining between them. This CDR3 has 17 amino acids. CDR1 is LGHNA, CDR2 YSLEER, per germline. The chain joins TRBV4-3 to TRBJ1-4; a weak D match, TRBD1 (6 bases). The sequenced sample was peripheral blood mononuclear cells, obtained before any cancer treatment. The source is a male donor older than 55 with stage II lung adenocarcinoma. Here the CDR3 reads CASSQQQGRRTNEKLFF. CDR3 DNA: TGCGCCAGCAGCCAGCAACAGGGTCGTCGGACTAATGAAAAACTGTTTTTT.